This record concerns one T cell receptor (beta chain) sequence. Sequencing used immunoSEQ multiplex PCR; TCRdb keeps in-frame clones, though not all of them. The sample lists fewer than 150,000 clones; 85% were seen once. The sample belongs to a study of blood T cell repertoires in COVID-19. Whole-study context: Sites in the United States, Italy and Spain provided acute and convalescent COVID-19 samples.

The receptor comes from a human donor in a cohort sampled during active COVID-19. Sequenced input: peripheral blood.

The CDR3 reads CASSLWGGFYNEQFF. As DNA, the CDR3 is TGTGCCAGCAGCTTGTGGGGGGGCTTCTACAATGAGCAGTTCTTC. V is TRBV5-5 and J is TRBJ2-1; a weak D match, TRBD2 (7 bases). Germline CDR1 is SGHKS and CDR2 is YYEKEE (reference sequence). The CDR3 is made up of 15 amino acids. V was pared by 1 base and J by 3 bases, with 11 bases between.